This T cell receptor (beta chain) was sequenced in a study of T-cell reconstitution after alpha-beta-depleted transplantation in children. The study, taken as a whole, reports: Reports say that about two months after transplant, the alpha-beta T cells came out of several hundred graft clones that had expanded.

Unique molecular identifiers were incorporated when the TCRbeta library was constructed. TCRdb itself ran the PCR reads through MiXCR, one entry per CDR3 protein. The sample lists some 550,000 distinct CDR3 sequences, about 23% seen once, with 13% to 15% in the top ten. As for this clonotype: Its cognate antigen is unknown.

The specimen was PBMCs, mostly from graft donor cells, collected 360 days after TCRalphabeta/CD19-depleted stem cell transplant. The TCR comes from a boy under two years old who had a stem cell transplant for acute myeloid leukemia, so the T cells may come from the graft donor.

The CDR3 spells CASSPLDGGTDTQYF. CDR3 coding DNA: TGTGCCAGCAGTCCGCTTGATGGGGGCACAGATACGCAGTATTTT. The chain couples TRBV27 to TRBJ2-3, with D unresolved. The CDR3 covers 15 residues. Germline lookup yields CDR1 MNHEY and CDR2 SMNVEV (reference sequence). Trimming removed 5 bases at V and 1 base at J, with 13 bases between.